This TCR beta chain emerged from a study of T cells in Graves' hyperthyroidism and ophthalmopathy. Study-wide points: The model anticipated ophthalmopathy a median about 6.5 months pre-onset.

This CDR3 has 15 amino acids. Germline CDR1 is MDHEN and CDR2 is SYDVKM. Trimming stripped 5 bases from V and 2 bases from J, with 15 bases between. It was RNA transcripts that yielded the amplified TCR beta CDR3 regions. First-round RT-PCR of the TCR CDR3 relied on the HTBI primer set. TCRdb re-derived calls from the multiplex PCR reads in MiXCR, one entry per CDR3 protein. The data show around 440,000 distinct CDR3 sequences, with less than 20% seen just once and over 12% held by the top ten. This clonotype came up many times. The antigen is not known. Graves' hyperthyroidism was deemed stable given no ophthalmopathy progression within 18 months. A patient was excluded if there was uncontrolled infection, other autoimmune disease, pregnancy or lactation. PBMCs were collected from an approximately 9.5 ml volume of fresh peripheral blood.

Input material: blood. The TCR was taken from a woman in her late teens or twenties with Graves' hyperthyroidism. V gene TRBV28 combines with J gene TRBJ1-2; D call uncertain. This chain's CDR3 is CASSPRSDVNYGYTF. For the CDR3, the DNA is TGTGCCAGCAGTCCACGCTCAGACGTAAACTATGGCTACACCTTC.